The 15 T cell receptor beta chains below were found in one sample sequenced in a study of T cells in Graves' hyperthyroidism and ophthalmopathy. Amplification of TCR beta CDR3 regions used RNA as the template. RT-PCR in the first round (using the HTBI primer set) targeted the TCR CDR3. TCRdb used MiXCR to reprocess the multiplex PCR reads, holding one entry per CDR3 protein. The data show fewer than 400,000 distinct CDR3 sequences, 15% to 18% seen once. The sequenced sample consisted of blood. The receptor source for this set is a woman between 18 and 29 years old with Graves' hyperthyroidism that later progressed to Graves' ophthalmopathy.

In this sample, this clonotype turned up a few times. The V and J genes are TRBV19 and TRBJ2-1; a possible D gene is TRBD2 (6 bases). The CDR3 length is 17 residues. Deletions cut 4 bases from V and 5 bases from J, with 21 bases between. Germline assignment: CDR1 LNHDA and CDR2 SQIVND (reference sequence). CDR3 nucleotide sequence: TGTGCCAGTAGTAGTCTTCGTCGGGGACTCTTAAACAATGAGCAGTTCTTC. It is translated as CASSSLRRGLLNNEQFF.

This clonotype was seen repeatedly, ten times or more. This sequence joins TRBV14 and TRBJ1-6; 7 bases are a match to TRBD1. V lost 1 base, J lost 7 bases, and 7 bases stayed unmatched. The CDR3 length is 16 residues. In germline, CDR1 is SGHDN, CDR2 FVKESK. CDR3 protein: CASSQGSDRRNSPLHF. Here the CDR3 DNA reads TGTGCCAGCAGCCAAGGTTCGGACAGGCGGAATTCACCCCTCCACTTT.

This clonotype was detected many times. The chain combines TRBV20-1 with TRBJ2-3, with D maybe TRBD2 (5 bases). The CDR3 loop spans 16 amino acids. The ends were cut back, 0 bases at V and 2 bases at J, with 15 bases in the middle. Germline CDR1 and CDR2: DFQATT and SNEGSKA (reference sequence). CDR3 sequence (DNA): TGCAGTGCTAGAGATTTGGCGGGCTTCGTCACAGATACGCAGTATTTT. Translation: CSARDLAGFVTDTQYF.

This clonotype was detected ten times or more. V gene TRBV7-9 combines with J gene TRBJ2-5; D unresolved. The CDR3 spans 12 residues. V was shortened by 6 bases and J by 5 bases, with 10 bases between the two germline ends. Germline CDR1 SEHNR, CDR2 FQNEAQ (reference sequence). The CDR3 region is CASSLGWETQYF. CDR3 nucleotide sequence: TGTGCCAGCAGTCTCGGGTGGGAGACCCAGTACTTC.

This clonotype was seen many times. This chain joins TRBV7-9 and TRBJ2-7; the match to TRBD2 covers 10 bases. CDR3 size: 15 residues. J lost 3 bases, V lost 2 bases, and 4 bases had no gene match. CDR1 and CDR2 (germline): SEHNR, FQNEAQ (reference sequence). The chain's CDR3 is CASSLISGRDYEQYF. CDR3 bases: TGTGCCAGCAGCTTAATCAGCGGGAGGGACTACGAGCAGTACTTC.

J is TRBJ1-5 and V is TRBV28, with D unclear. The CDR3 length is 13 residues. Germline loops: CDR1 MDHEN, CDR2 SYDVKM. V dropped 10 bases and J dropped 0 bases, with 10 bases sitting between them. CDR3 in DNA: TGTGCCAACCAAGGACGTAGCAATCAGCCCCAGCATTTT. Protein product: CANQGRSNQPQHF.

This clonotype occurred many times. The rearrangement links TRBV20-1 to TRBJ2-1; 11 nucleotides line up with TRBD2. The V segment lost 2 bases and the J segment 4 bases; nucleotides outside the gene matches: 4. This CDR3 is built from 15 residues. Per the germline V gene, CDR1 is DFQATT and CDR2 is SNEGSKA (reference sequence). The CDR3 sequence: CSARLASGRYNEQFF. Here the CDR3 DNA reads TGCAGTGCTAGATTGGCTAGCGGGAGGTACAATGAGCAGTTCTTC.

This clonotype was detected many times. The rearrangement uses TRBV2 and TRBJ1-5, with 9 bases fitting TRBD1. Germline V gene sequence: CDR1 SNHLY, CDR2 FYNNEI. This CDR3 comprises 15 residues. V dropped 5 bases and J dropped 3; count of bases not matched to a gene: 5. DNA of the CDR3: TGTGCCAGCAGTCGGACAGGGGCCTCCAATCAGCCCCAGCATTTT. Translating it yields CASSRTGASNQPQHF.

This clonotype was recorded at least ten times. The chain has TRBV20-1 and TRBJ1-4; 7 nucleotides line up with TRBD1. V shed 3 bases and J 0 bases; nucleotides not matched to a gene: 7. CDR1 and CDR2 (germline): DFQATT, SNEGSKA (reference sequence). This CDR3 spans 16 amino acids. The CDR3 DNA reads as TGCAGTGCTAGGTCCGGGACAGCCGCAACTAATGAAAAACTGTTTTTT. It specifies CSARSGTAATNEKLFF.

The chain joins TRBV11-3 to TRBJ1-1, with D perhaps matching TRBD1 (6 bases). Trimming removed 0 bases from V and 0 bases from J, with 11 bases in between. Germline values: CDR1 SGHNT, CDR2 YENEEA. The CDR3 extends over 16 amino acids. CDR3 sequence: CASSLDLGDMNTEAFF. In DNA, the CDR3 is TGTGCCAGCAGCTTAGATCTTGGGGACATGAACACTGAAGCTTTCTTT.

This clonotype was detected once. Given a much more abundant clone one base away, this may be a read error. This CDR3 is missing its conserved last phenylalanine or tryptophan, likely due to a read error. The J gene is TRBJ2-2, the V gene TRBV28; D gene uncertain. The V gene's germline CDR1 is MDHEN and CDR2 SYDVKM. CDR3 length equals 14 residues. Trimming took off 5 bases at V and 6 bases at J, with 13 bases between the two ends. Here the CDR3 DNA reads TGTGCCAGCAGTCCCTATGGGTGGCCCGGGGAGCTGTTTCTT. Protein sequence: CASSPYGWPGELFL.

Ten or more counts support this clonotype. The chain recombines TRBV29-1 with TRBJ2-5, with D maybe TRBD2 (5 bases). V lost 3 bases and J 3 bases, leaving 11 bases between the germline ends. The CDR3 extends over 13 amino acids. The germline CDR1 and CDR2 sequences are SQVTM and ANQGSEA. DNA of the CDR3: TGCAGCGTTGATGGTCGGGGTGAAGAGACCCAGTACTTC. Translating gives CSVDGRGEETQYF.

As to this clonotype: The junction departs from the called germline gene at one end, perhaps through a read error. V usage is TRBV27 and J usage is TRBJ1-5; unclear D gene. The CDR3 runs 22 residues. Germline V gene data show CDR1 as MNHEY and CDR2 as SMNVEV (reference sequence). The CDR3 loop reads CASSPLRPGSALAGYSNQPRHF. CDR3 DNA: TGTGCCAGCAGTCCCTTAAGGCCCGGTTCGGCTTTAGCGGGTTATAGCAATCAGCCCCGGCATTTT.

The chain recombines TRBV6-1 with TRBJ1-6; D unclear. Trimming took 5 bases from V and 5 from J, leaving 7 bases between them. The CDR3 is made up of 13 amino acids. Germline lookup yields CDR1 MNHNS and CDR2 SASEGT. The CDR3 loop is CASSLQHNSPLHF. CDR3 DNA: TGTGCCAGCAGTTTACAGCATAATTCACCCCTCCACTTT.

This clonotype was observed at least ten times. The V call is TRBV4-2, the J call TRBJ2-5; D unresolved. The V gene's germline CDR1 is LGHNA and CDR2 YNFKEQ. V was clipped by 0 bases and J by 2 bases, with 10 bases between them. The CDR3 sequence is 15 residues long. CDR3 nucleotides: TGTGCCAGCAGCCAAGAGTTCTCCGAGCAAGAGACCCAGTACTTC. It yields the protein CASSQEFSEQETQYF.